One and the same sample provided the 19 T cell receptor beta chains below, sequenced in a study of graft-versus-host responses after intestinal transplantation. Assay used: immunoSEQ multiplex PCR; TCRdb lists only in-frame clones, some missing. The data hold under 90,000 clones, with around 92% observed a single time. The sample was PBMCs, taken 98 days after intestinal transplantation. These receptors all stem from a human patient who received an intestinal transplant, so some T cells may come from the graft donor.

The chain is built from TRBV5-1 and TRBJ1-1, with a tentative D call TRBD1 (6 bases). Germline V gene data show CDR1 as SGHRS and CDR2 as YFSETQ. CDR3 length: 14 residues. The V end lost 4 bases, the J end lost 5 bases, and 15 bases lay between the germline ends. The CDR3 loop reads CASSPGTGATEAFF. DNA of the CDR3: TGCGCCAGCAGCCCAGGCACGGGGGCAACTGAAGCTTTCTTT.

J is TRBJ2-6 and V is TRBV19; TRBD1 agrees at 11 bases. The junction had 5 bases not matched to a gene; V was cut back by 5 bases and J by 2 bases. Germline CDR1 reads LNHDA; CDR2 reads SQIVND (reference sequence). The CDR3 length is 17 residues. The CDR3 DNA is TGTGCCAGTAGTTTCCGGACAGGGGGCGCTGGGGCCAACGTCCTGACTTTC. Protein product: CASSFRTGGAGANVLTF.

A word on this clone: The limits of the CDR3 on the DNA are not certain, so only TCRdb's listed CDR3 is given. V is TRBV6-1 and J is TRBJ2-7. The CDR3 is 14 amino acids in total, end residues counted. CDR1 and CDR2 (germline): MNHNS, SASEGT. CDR3 sequence reads: CASSTSDYSYEQYF.

CDR3 in DNA: TGTGCCAGCAGTTACTCGCGAGAAGCCAAAAACATTCAGTACTTC. Its translation is CASSYSREAKNIQYF. The chain joins TRBV6-5 to TRBJ2-4; D is ambiguous. V dropped 0 bases and J dropped 0 bases, with 6 bases sitting between them. This CDR3 comprises 15 residues. From germline, CDR1 is MNHEY and CDR2 SVGAGI.

The rearrangement links TRBV4-1 to TRBJ2-2; either TRBD1 or TRBD2 may fit D (5 bases each). The length of the CDR3 is 16 residues. Germline-derived CDR1 and CDR2 are MGHRA and YSYEKL. V lost 1 base, J lost 3 bases, and 12 bases lay in between. CDR3 in amino acids: CASSQGGGRYTGELFF. DNA of the CDR3: TGCGCCAGCAGCCAAGGGGGCGGGCGATACACCGGGGAGCTGTTTTTT.

The chain is built from TRBV7-9 and TRBJ1-1; no clear D. The CDR3 extends over 13 amino acids. Looked up from germline, CDR1 is SEHNR and CDR2 is FQNEAQ (reference sequence). V was cut by 7 bases and J by 4 bases, with 13 bases left in between. The CDR3 nucleotides read TGTGCCAGCAACCTTCAATGGGCCACTGAAGCTTTCTTT. This translates into CASNLQWATEAFF.

This clone was detected once. The chain couples TRBV10-1 to TRBJ2-2, with a tentative D call TRBD1 (6 bases). The CDR3 runs to 14 residues. Germline assignment: CDR1 WNHNN and CDR2 SYGVQD (reference sequence). Trimming stripped 8 bases from V and 3 bases from J, with 13 bases between. CDR3 nucleotides: TGCGCCAGCGGAGAGACAGGAGACACCGGGGAGCTGTTTTTT. Amino acid sequence: CASGETGDTGELFF.

This rearrangement joins TRBV5-6 to TRBJ2-5; no reliable D call. The germline CDR1 and CDR2 sequences are SGHDT and YYEEEE. V shed 4 bases and J shed 1 base, with 14 bases lying between them. CDR3 length: 15 residues. The DNA of the CDR3 is TGTGCCAGCAGCCCACATAGGACGGCCCAAGAGACCCAGTACTTC. Its protein product is CASSPHRTAQETQYF.

This clone was picked up one time. The chain is built from TRBV6-1 and TRBJ2-3; D gene ambiguous. This CDR3 has 12 amino acids. V lost 7 bases, J lost 2 bases, and 7 bases lay in between. In germline, CDR1 is MNHNS, CDR2 SASEGT. CDR3 sequence (DNA): TGTGCCAGCAATCGGGTCACAGATACGCAGTATTTT. Its translation: CASNRVTDTQYF.

The V gene is TRBV5-4, the J gene TRBJ2-5; 8 bases fit TRBD1. CDR1 is SGHNT, CDR2 YYREEE, per germline (reference sequence). This CDR3 region has 13 residues. With V trimmed by 7 bases and J by 4 bases, 6 bases remained unmatched. In nucleotides, the CDR3 is TGTGCCAGCGCGACAGGGGTCGGAGAGACCCAGTACTTC. It is translated as CASATGVGETQYF.

The rearrangement joins TRBV5-4 to TRBJ1-1; no reliable D call. The ends were cut back, 1 base at V and 0 bases at J, with 4 bases in the middle. Germline V gives CDR1 SGHNT, CDR2 YYREEE (reference sequence). The CDR3 runs to 13 residues. In nucleotides, the CDR3 is TGTGCCAGCAGCTTGATCCTGAACACTGAAGCTTTCTTT. Protein product: CASSLILNTEAFF.

This clone was counted a single time. This chain connects TRBV21-1 to TRBJ1-5. TRBV21-1 is deemed a pseudogene. The CDR3 extends over 14 amino acids. The CDR3 loop reads CASSKVDSNQPQHF. CDR3 sequence (DNA): TGTGCCAGCAGCAAAGTCGACAGCAATCAGCCCCAGCATTTT.

This chain uses TRBV21-1 with TRBJ2-3; no check of the table's D call, TRBD2, against the DNA was made. TRBV21-1 is recorded as a pseudogene. The CDR3 contains 16 residues. The CDR3 sequence: CASSKWLRGRAVTQYF. Here the CDR3 DNA reads TGTGCCAGCAGCAAATGGTTGAGGGGGAGGGCCGTTACGCAGTATTTT.

In DNA, the CDR3 is TGCGCCAGCAGCGTTGGGGGCCCCAATCAGCCCCAGCATTTT. This codes for CASSVGGPNQPQHF. The chain joins TRBV5-1 to TRBJ1-5; D is possibly TRBD1 (6 bases). The ends were cut back, 4 bases at V and 3 bases at J, with 11 bases in the middle. CDR1 is SGHRS and CDR2 is YFSETQ in the germline V gene. CDR3 length equals 14 residues.

The chain joins TRBV2 to TRBJ2-3; D call uncertain. The CDR3 is made up of 13 amino acids. The ends were cut back, 2 bases at V and 2 bases at J, with 5 bases in the middle. Germline V CDR1 and CDR2: SNHLY, FYNNEI. Here the CDR3 reads CASSELHTDTQYF. The CDR3 DNA reads as TGTGCCAGCAGTGAACTACACACAGATACGCAGTATTTT.

This chain uses TRBV29-1 with TRBJ1-2; TRBD1 agrees at 8 bases. Trimming at V came to 5 bases and at J to 0 bases, leaving 11 bases not matched to a gene. This CDR3 has 16 residues. Per germline, CDR1 SQVTM and CDR2 ANQGSEA. The CDR3 region is CSVSRLQGDPNYGYTF. DNA for the CDR3: TGCAGCGTTTCCCGCCTACAGGGGGATCCTAACTATGGCTACACCTTC.

CDR3 amino acids: CASSQGPLSYTF. CDR3 in DNA: TGTGCCAGCAGCCAGGGCCCCTTAAGCTACACCTTC. The rearrangement joins TRBV2 to TRBJ1-2; D is possibly TRBD1 (5 bases). Germline CDR1 and CDR2: SNHLY and FYNNEI. The CDR3 has 12 amino acids. Trimming removed 6 bases at V and 9 bases at J, with 14 bases between.

The CDR3 here is CASSQQGASYNEQFF. The CDR3 region has the DNA TGTGCCAGCAGCCAACAGGGGGCTTCCTACAATGAGCAGTTCTTC. The rearrangement uses TRBV2 and TRBJ2-1, with TRBD1 matching over 9 bases. CDR3 length: 15 residues. The V gene's germline CDR1 is SNHLY and CDR2 FYNNEI. Trimming cost V 6 bases and J 1 base; bases outside gene matches: 4. Based on the CDR3 plus reference TRBV2 and TRBJ2-1, the full variable domain is EPEVTQTPSHQVTQMGQEVILRCVPISNHLYFYWYRQILGQKVEFLVSFYNNEISEKSEIFDDQFSVERPDGSNFTLKIRSTKLEDSAMYFCASSQQGASYNEQFFGPGTRLTVL.

The chain recombines TRBV5-4 with TRBJ1-2; D gene unclear. This CDR3 has 14 amino acids. Per germline, CDR1 SGHNT and CDR2 YYREEE (reference sequence). V lost 0 bases and J 2 bases, leaving 8 bases between the germline ends. The CDR3 region is CASSLGGVNYGYTF. The CDR3 DNA follows: TGTGCCAGCAGCTTGGGGGGAGTGAACTATGGCTACACCTTC. The full variable domain, its missing parts supplied by reference TRBV5-4 and TRBJ1-2, is ETGVTQSPTHLIKTRGQQVTLRCSSQSGHNTVSWYQQALGQGPQFIFQYYREEENGRGNFPPRFSGLQFPNYSSELNVNALELDDSALYLCASSLGGVNYGYTFGSGTRLTVV.